Below, 3 T cell receptor beta chains from the same sample are listed, as sequenced in a study of shared clonotypes between healthy human individuals. Sequencing was performed with immunoSEQ multiplex PCR; in TCRdb, only in-frame clones are kept and a portion is missing. The sample shows approximately 940,000 clones, less than 85% of them seen only once. What was sequenced was memory CD4+ T cells sorted from blood. Sample subset: CD45RA-negative fraction. All receptors come from a young man in good health.

The chain links TRBV2 to TRBJ1-5, with TRBD1 as a possible D gene (5 bases). Looked up from germline, CDR1 is SNHLY and CDR2 is FYNNEI. Trimming shortened V by 0 bases and J by 11 bases, and 11 bases separated the two germline ends. This CDR3 spans 13 amino acids. CDR3 sequence reads: CASSEAEGLAQHF. The DNA of the CDR3 is TGTGCCAGCAGTGAAGCGGAGGGGTTAGCCCAGCATTTT.

This clone was counted ten times or more. Since a much larger clone is just one base distant, this may be a read error. The V call is TRBV5-4, the J call TRBJ1-1; the D gene is possibly TRBD1 (6 bases). Germline loops: CDR1 SGHNT, CDR2 YYREEE (reference sequence). The length of the CDR3 is 13 residues. Trimming pared 4 bases from V and 1 base from J, leaving 8 bases between. Here the CDR3 reads CASSTGQNTEAFF. For the CDR3, the DNA is TGTGCCAGCAGCACGGGACAGAACACTGAAGCTTTCTTT. The variable domain in full, completed from reference TRBV5-4 and TRBJ1-1, reads ETGVTQSPTHLIKTRGQQVTLRCSSQSGHNTVSWYQQALGQGPQFIFQYYREEENGRGNFPPRFSGLQFPNYSSELNVNALELDDSALYLCASSTGQNTEAFFGQGTRLTVV.

This chain uses TRBV28 with TRBJ1-2; TRBD1 is a possible D gene (6 bases). V lost 5 bases and J lost 7, with 14 bases in between. The germline CDR1 and CDR2 sequences are MDHEN and SYDVKM. The CDR3 is 13 residues long. DNA for the CDR3: TGTGCCAGCAGTACGTGGGGGCGCGGTGGCTACACCTTC. As protein: CASSTWGRGGYTF.